These 23 T cell receptor beta chains came from one sample sequenced in a study of blood T cell repertoires in COVID-19. Generated by immunoSEQ multiplex PCR, the TCRdb table keeps only in-frame clones and is missing some. The sample includes under 95,000 clones, over 75% seen only once; the top ten take 11%. The specimen was peripheral blood. All receptors derive from a man aged 50 to 60 with acute or convalescent COVID-19.

The chain employs TRBV4-2 and TRBJ2-3; D not resolved. The CDR3 extends over 16 amino acids. Trimming removed 2 bases at V and 1 base at J, with 13 bases between. Germline CDR1 LGHNA, CDR2 YNFKEQ. CDR3 nucleotide sequence: TGTGCCAGCAGCCAAAATCCGGCCCAGGGCACAGATACGCAGTATTTT. It yields the protein CASSQNPAQGTDTQYF.

This sequence joins TRBV4-3 and TRBJ2-1, with TRBD2 identical over 15 bases. The germline gives CDR1 LGHNA, CDR2 YSLEER. J lost 6 bases, V lost 3 bases, and 6 bases had no gene match. The CDR3 is made up of 17 amino acids. Here the CDR3 reads CASSHRPGLAGGNEQFF. The CDR3 DNA is TGCGCCAGCAGCCACCGCCCGGGACTAGCGGGAGGCAATGAGCAGTTCTTC.

The chain carries TRBV18 and TRBJ2-2; weak D call: TRBD1 (5 bases). V lost 3 bases to trimming and J lost 5 bases, with 10 bases between them. The CDR3 spans 14 residues. Per germline, CDR1 KGHSH and CDR2 LQKENI. DNA of the CDR3: TGTGCCAGCTCACCTTCCAGGGATACCGGGGAGCTGTTTTTT. Its protein product is CASSPSRDTGELFF.

The chain employs TRBV5-1 and TRBJ1-4; D not resolved. V lost 4 bases to trimming and J lost 0 bases, with 13 bases between them. CDR3 size: 16 residues. Per germline, CDR1 SGHRS and CDR2 YFSETQ. CDR3 nucleotide sequence: TGCGCCAGCAGCGGCGGAGGGTCTACAACTAATGAAAAACTGTTTTTT. Translating gives CASSGGGSTTNEKLFF.

J is TRBJ2-2 and V is TRBV6-2 or TRBV6-3, with TRBD1 matching over 9 bases. The junction had 6 bases not matched to a gene; V was cut back by 0 bases and J by 4 bases. Looked up from germline, CDR1 is MNHEY and CDR2 is SVGEGT. This CDR3 comprises 17 residues. In DNA, the CDR3 is TGTGCCAGCAGTTACTCCCGAGGGACAGGGACCACCGGGGAGCTGTTTTTT. Its protein is CASSYSRGTGTTGELFF.

This chain joins TRBV5-1 and TRBJ2-1; TRBD1 agrees at 7 bases. The germline V gene has CDR1 SGHRS and CDR2 YFSETQ. Germline trimming cut 4 bases from V and 4 bases from J; bases unmatched to any gene: 5. CDR3 size: 14 residues. The DNA for the CDR3 is TGCGCCAGCAGCATGGGACAGATATACAATGAGCAGTTCTTC. The encoded protein is CASSMGQIYNEQFF. The whole variable domain, remainder taken from reference TRBV5-1 and TRBJ2-1, is KAGVTQTPRYLIKTRGQQVTLSCSPISGHRSVSWYQQTPGQGLQFLFEYFSETQRNKGNFPGRFSGRQFSNSRSEMNVSTLELGDSALYLCASSMGQIYNEQFFGPGTRLTVL.

The V gene is TRBV28, the J gene TRBJ2-3; the D gene is possibly TRBD1 (7 bases). The CDR3 is 15 residues long. Trimming stripped 7 bases from V and 1 base from J, with 15 bases between. The germline gives CDR1 MDHEN, CDR2 SYDVKM. DNA for the CDR3: TGTGCCAGCACCCTATTCAGGGGGGGCACAGATACGCAGTATTTT. This translates into CASTLFRGGTDTQYF.

The chain combines TRBV7-2 with TRBJ2-2; no clear D. Germline lookup yields CDR1 SGHTA and CDR2 FQGNSA. This CDR3 contains 14 residues. Deletions cut 3 bases from V and 0 bases from J, with 5 bases between. As DNA, the CDR3 is TGTGCCAGCAGCTTTATCTCGAACACCGGGGAGCTGTTTTTT. Amino acid sequence: CASSFISNTGELFF.

This clone was observed once. The rearrangement links TRBV2 to TRBJ2-5; D perhaps matches TRBD2 (5 bases). CDR1 SNHLY and CDR2 FYNNEI come from the germline V gene. With 6 bases removed from V and 1 base from J, the gap between germline ends came to 18 bases. This CDR3 contains 16 residues. This CDR3 is CASRRVRDGLQETQYF. The CDR3 bases are TGTGCCAGCAGACGAGTACGAGACGGACTCCAAGAGACCCAGTACTTC.

V gene TRBV19 combines with J gene TRBJ1-2; D remains ambiguous. CDR3 size: 14 residues. The V end was cut by 1 base, the J end by 6 bases, with 12 bases between. Looked up from germline, CDR1 is LNHDA and CDR2 is SQIVND (reference sequence). In DNA, the CDR3 is TGTGCCAGTAGTATAGTGGGGAGTAGGCATGGCTACACCTTC. It is translated as CASSIVGSRHGYTF. The variable domain in full, with the rest retrieved from reference TRBV19 and TRBJ1-2, is DGGITQSPKYLFRKEGQNVTLSCEQNLNHDAMYWYRQDPGQGLRLIYYSQIVNDFQKGDIAEGYSVSREKKESFPLTVTSAQKNPTAFYLCASSIVGSRHGYTFGSGTRLTVV.

V gene TRBV15 combines with J gene TRBJ2-3, with D possibly being TRBD1 (6 bases). Trimming stripped 3 bases from V and 1 base from J, with 11 bases between. The CDR3 is made up of 15 amino acids. Germline assignment: CDR1 LNHNV and CDR2 YYDKDF (reference sequence). The DNA of the CDR3 is TGTGCCACCAGCAGGTGGACAGCACGCACAGATACGCAGTATTTT. Its protein product is CATSRWTARTDTQYF.

CDR3 amino acids: CASSQGLSGANVLTF. CDR3 sequence (DNA): TGCGCCAGCAGCCAGGGACTCTCTGGGGCCAACGTCCTGACTTTC. The chain links TRBV4-1 to TRBJ2-6; D possibly corresponds to TRBD2 (6 bases). CDR3 length: 15 residues. Trimming shortened V by 3 bases and J by 0 bases, and 6 bases separated the two germline ends. Germline CDR1 MGHRA, CDR2 YSYEKL.

The count of this clone is one. The CDR3 is CATTRGNQPQHF. In DNA form, the CDR3 reads TGTGCCACCACCAGGGGCAATCAGCCCCAGCATTTT. The genes are TRBV12-3 or TRBV12-4 and TRBJ1-5, with D possibly TRBD1 on 5 matching bases. The CDR3 covers 12 residues. The V end was cut by 10 bases, the J end by 2 bases, with 9 bases between.

This chain uses TRBV19 with TRBJ1-1; TRBD1 is a possible D gene (5 bases). The V and J ends lost 2 bases and 1 base respectively, with 8 bases between them. The CDR3 length is 14 residues. The germline gives CDR1 LNHDA, CDR2 SQIVND (reference sequence). CDR3 bases: TGTGCCAGTAGTATACAGGGTAGGAACACTGAAGCTTTCTTT. Amino acid sequence: CASSIQGRNTEAFF.

V and J are TRBV9 and TRBJ2-2; 9 bases map to TRBD1. Germline CDR1 reads SGDLS; CDR2 reads YYNGEE. The CDR3 length is 17 residues. V dropped 0 bases and J dropped 2; count of bases not matched to a gene: 5. The CDR3 DNA sequence: TGTGCCAGCAGCGTAGCCCGACAGGGGGGAAACACCGGGGAGCTGTTTTTT. Translated: CASSVARQGGNTGELFF.

This clone has more than one count but fewer than ten. The rearrangement joins TRBV18 to TRBJ1-4; D gene unclear. CDR1 and CDR2 (germline): KGHSH, LQKENI. The V end lost 4 bases, the J end lost 0 bases, and 9 bases lay between the germline ends. This CDR3 region has 15 residues. Written as DNA, the CDR3 is TGTGCCAGCTCACTCAGGAGGGCAACTAATGAAAAACTGTTTTTT. Translation: CASSLRRATNEKLFF.

J is TRBJ2-2 and V is TRBV5-1; possible D gene TRBD2, 6 bases. V was trimmed by 1 base and J by 6 bases, leaving 10 bases between them. This CDR3 is built from 14 residues. Germline CDR1 is SGHRS and CDR2 is YFSETQ. The CDR3 DNA sequence: TGCGCCAGCAGCTTGCCCGGGAGTGCCGGGGAGCTGTTTTTT. The encoded protein is CASSLPGSAGELFF.

The chain combines TRBV7-3 with TRBJ2-1, with a weak D call TRBD2 (5 bases). Deletions cut 5 bases from V and 8 bases from J, with 16 bases between. This CDR3 region has 14 residues. The V gene's germline CDR1 is SGHTA and CDR2 FQGTGA. CDR3 sequence (DNA): TGTGCCAGCAGCCGAGGGCAATTGTCTGATGAGCAGTTCTTC. Amino acid sequence: CASSRGQLSDEQFF.

V is TRBV19 and J is TRBJ2-1; 11 nucleotides match TRBD2. Per germline, CDR1 LNHDA and CDR2 SQIVND (reference sequence). The CDR3 length is 16 residues. Trimming removed 10 bases from V and 8 bases from J; junction bases left unmatched: 16. The CDR3 DNA is TGTGCCACCGCCGACCAACTAGCGGGAGTGGGCGATGAGCAGTTCTTC. The encoded protein is CATADQLAGVGDEQFF.

V usage is TRBV6-5 and J usage is TRBJ1-2, with a weak D call TRBD1 (6 bases). CDR3 length: 14 residues. V shed 2 bases and J shed 5 bases, with 12 bases lying between them. Germline CDR1 MNHEY, CDR2 SVGAGI. The CDR3 nucleotides read TGTGCCAGCAGTTACGAGGACAGAGGGTATGGCTACACCTTC. Encoded protein: CASSYEDRGYGYTF.

This sequence joins TRBV18 and TRBJ2-3, with 7 nucleotides matching TRBD2. The CDR3 runs 13 residues. Germline assignment: CDR1 KGHSH and CDR2 LQKENI. Trimming cost V 8 bases and J 2 bases; bases outside gene matches: 4. The CDR3 region is CASRGRVTDTQYF. Written as DNA, the CDR3 is TGTGCCAGCCGGGGGAGGGTCACAGATACGCAGTATTTT.

The chain uses TRBV7-3 and TRBJ1-2; 7 bases map to TRBD1. V lost 5 bases and J lost 2; bases outside the gene matches: 5. The CDR3 is 14 residues long. CDR1 is SGHTA and CDR2 is FQGTGA in the germline V gene. The CDR3: CASSTGQANYGYTF. In DNA, the CDR3 is TGTGCCAGCAGCACCGGACAGGCCAACTATGGCTACACCTTC.

The V gene is TRBV3-1 (or the pseudogene TRBV3-2), the J gene TRBJ1-5; perhaps TRBD1 as D (5 bases). This CDR3 has 14 amino acids. Trimming took 2 bases from V and 4 from J, leaving 9 bases between them. Germline CDR1 and CDR2: LGHDT and YNNKEL (reference sequence). The CDR3 reads CASSQRGSNQPQHF. CDR3 bases: TGTGCCAGCAGCCAAAGGGGCTCGAATCAGCCCCAGCATTTT.